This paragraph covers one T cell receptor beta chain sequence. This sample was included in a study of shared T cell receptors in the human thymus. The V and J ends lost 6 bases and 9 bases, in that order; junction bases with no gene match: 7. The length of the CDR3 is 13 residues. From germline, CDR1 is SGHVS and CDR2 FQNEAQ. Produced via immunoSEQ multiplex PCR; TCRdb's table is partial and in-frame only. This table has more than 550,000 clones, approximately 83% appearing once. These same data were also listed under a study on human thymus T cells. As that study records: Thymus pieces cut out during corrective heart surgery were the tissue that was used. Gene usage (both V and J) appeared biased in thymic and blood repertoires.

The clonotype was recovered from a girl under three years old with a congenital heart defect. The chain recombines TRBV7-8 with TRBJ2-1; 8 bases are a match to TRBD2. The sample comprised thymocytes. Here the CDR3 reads CASRGRGGFEQFF. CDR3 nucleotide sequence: TGTGCCAGCAGAGGTCGGGGGGGGTTTGAGCAGTTCTTC.